A single sample gave rise to the 19 T cell receptor beta chains below, sequenced in a study of OX40 agonist ivuxolimab in advanced cancers. Data came from immunoSEQ multiplex PCR; TCRdb stores just in-frame clones and leaves some out. This sample has some 44,000 clones; about 82% occur once, and the top ten carry 21%. The starting material was CD4+ or CD8+ T cells sorted from blood, obtained in a trial of the OX40 agonist ivuxolimab. These receptors were taken from an adult with an advanced solid tumor such as melanoma, head and neck, liver or kidney cancer.

This clone has more than one count but fewer than ten. This chain joins TRBV7-3 and TRBJ2-6, with D hard to call. Germline CDR1 is SGHTA and CDR2 is FQGTGA. The CDR3 consists of 15 residues. V lost 5 bases to trimming and J lost 1 base, with 9 bases between them. The CDR3 spells CASSRIASGANVLTF. CDR3 DNA: TGTGCCAGCAGCCGGATAGCATCTGGGGCCAACGTCCTGACTTTC.

The J gene is TRBJ1-6, the V gene TRBV9; 7 nucleotides align to TRBD1. The CDR3 contains 20 residues. Germline V CDR1 and CDR2: SGDLS, YYNGEE. With 5 bases clipped from V and 3 bases from J, the junction kept 20 bases outside the gene matches. CDR3 DNA: TGTGCCAGCAGTGAGGGGGACGACAGGGAAAACCGATACTATAATTCACCCCTCCACTTT. Its protein is CASSEGDDRENRYYNSPLHF.

The chain couples TRBV12-2 to TRBJ1-5; the D segment call TRBD1 is taken from the table without a DNA check. TRBV12-2 is flagged as a pseudogene. The length of the CDR3 is 17 residues. This chain's CDR3 is CASRLVGVRTSNQPQHF. CDR3 DNA sequence: TGTGCAAGTCGCTTAGTAGGGGTCAGGACTAGCAATCAGCCCCAGCATTTT.

V and J are TRBV27 and TRBJ1-1; tentatively, D is TRBD1 (6 bases). V was shortened by 2 bases and J by 0 bases, with 10 bases between the two germline ends. This CDR3 spans 15 amino acids. Germline V gives CDR1 MNHEY, CDR2 SMNVEV (reference sequence). The CDR3 sequence: CASSLTGNMNTEAFF. CDR3 in DNA: TGTGCCAGCAGTTTAACAGGGAACATGAACACTGAAGCTTTCTTT.

J is TRBJ1-1 and V is TRBV27; unclear D gene. CDR3 length: 13 residues. V shed 6 bases and J shed 1 base, with 9 bases lying between them. CDR1 and CDR2 from the germline V gene are MNHEY and SMNVEV (reference sequence). This CDR3 reads CASSWTKNTEAFF. For the CDR3, the DNA is TGTGCCAGCAGCTGGACGAAGAACACTGAAGCTTTCTTT.

The chain joins TRBV4-1 to TRBJ1-1, with D possibly matching TRBD1 (5 bases). V was shortened by 6 bases and J by 1 base, with 21 bases between the two germline ends. Germline values: CDR1 MGHRA, CDR2 YSYEKL. This CDR3 has 17 residues. CDR3: CASSPDPLVQGNTEAFF. The CDR3 DNA reads as TGCGCCAGCAGTCCCGACCCATTAGTTCAGGGGAACACTGAAGCTTTCTTT.

In its sample, this clone was seen once. One end of the junction varies from germline; a read error may be responsible. This chain joins TRBV5-3 and TRBJ2-1; 9 bases match TRBD1. TRBV5-3 is an ORF, and what it does is uncertain. The length of the CDR3 is 13 residues. CDR3 amino acids: CASSLQGANEQFF. CDR3 DNA sequence: TGTGCCAGCAGCTTACAGGGGGCAAACGAGCAGTTCTTC.

V gene TRBV7-9 combines with J gene TRBJ2-3, with D perhaps assigned TRBD1 or TRBD2 (5 bases each). This CDR3 spans 15 amino acids. CDR1 SEHNR and CDR2 FQNEAQ come from the germline V gene (reference sequence). Trimming left V 7 bases short and J 6 bases short, with 20 bases between. The CDR3 here is CASTHPGRLMDTQYF. The CDR3 coding sequence is TGTGCCAGCACCCACCCGGGACGTTTGATGGATACGCAGTATTTT.

The chain is built from TRBV28 and TRBJ2-4; D is possibly TRBD2 (5 bases). Germline V CDR1 and CDR2: MDHEN, SYDVKM. The CDR3 covers 15 residues. V was shortened by 6 bases and J by 0 bases, with 12 bases between the two germline ends. The CDR3 DNA sequence: TGTGCCAGCAGGGAGGCCTTACTAGCCAAAAACATTCAGTACTTC. It specifies CASREALLAKNIQYF.

V gene TRBV5-5 combines with J gene TRBJ1-2, with D perhaps matching TRBD1 (6 bases). Trimming took off 4 bases at V and 4 bases at J, with 14 bases between the two ends. The germline gives CDR1 SGHKS, CDR2 YYEKEE (reference sequence). CDR3 length equals 14 residues. The CDR3 loop is CASSPGTGSYGYTF. The CDR3 nucleotides read TGTGCCAGCAGCCCAGGCACAGGGAGCTATGGCTACACCTTC.

Details on this clone: The sample contains more than one DNA sequence encoding this CDR3. The J gene is TRBJ2-3, the V gene TRBV9; D gene uncertain. Trimming stripped 0 bases from V and 0 bases from J, with 8 bases between. This CDR3 has 15 residues. Germline loops: CDR1 SGDLS, CDR2 YYNGEE. The CDR3 reads CASSVAGSSTDTQYF. The CDR3 region has the DNA TGTGCCAGCAGCGTAGCTGGGTCAAGCACAGATACGCAGTATTTT.

The chain recombines TRBV4-1 with TRBJ2-7; D is ambiguous. CDR3 length equals 14 residues. Germline CDR1 and CDR2: MGHRA and YSYEKL. The V end lost 0 bases, the J end lost 2 bases, and 8 bases lay between the germline ends. For the CDR3, the DNA is TGCGCCAGCAGCCAAGACTCCCTGGCCTACGAGCAGTACTTC. It encodes CASSQDSLAYEQYF.

This rearrangement joins TRBV7-6 to TRBJ2-1; TRBD2 is a possible D gene (6 bases). Trimming took 5 bases from V and 9 from J, leaving 17 bases between them. This CDR3 is 14 amino acids long. Germline V CDR1 and CDR2: SGHVS, FNYEAQ. The CDR3 loop is CASSEGLPPAEQFF. The DNA of the CDR3 is TGTGCCAGCAGCGAGGGACTCCCTCCCGCTGAGCAGTTCTTC.

This clone was seen a handful of times. The chain couples TRBV5-4 to TRBJ2-7, with D perhaps matching TRBD2 (5 bases). This CDR3 is built from 14 residues. The germline V and J ends were trimmed by 0 bases and 1 base, with 8 bases remaining between them. The germline CDR1 and CDR2 sequences are SGHNT and YYREEE (reference sequence). The DNA for the CDR3 is TGTGCCAGCAGCTTGGCCGGGGTTTCCTACGAGCAGTACGTC. This gives the protein CASSLAGVSYEQYV.

V usage is TRBV2 and J usage is TRBJ1-5; D is undetermined. V gave up 1 base and J gave up 9 bases, with 16 bases separating them. The CDR3 spans 15 residues. In germline, CDR1 is SNHLY, CDR2 FYNNEI. The CDR3 reads CASSEEEQPARPQHF. The CDR3, as DNA: TGTGCCAGCAGTGAAGAGGAGCAGCCCGCCCGGCCCCAGCATTTT.

This clone is a singleton in its sample. J is TRBJ2-1 and V is TRBV27; 8 nucleotides align to TRBD1. Germline V gene sequence: CDR1 MNHEY, CDR2 SMNVEV (reference sequence). The junction had 13 bases not matched to a gene; V was cut back by 3 bases and J by 0 bases. This CDR3 comprises 19 residues. The DNA of the CDR3 is TGTGCCAGCAGTTTGGAAAGGACAGGGCCTGTTGGCTCCTACAATGAGCAGTTCTTC. Amino acid sequence: CASSLERTGPVGSYNEQFF.

The chain uses TRBV9 and TRBJ1-1, with unresolved D. Germline V gives CDR1 SGDLS, CDR2 YYNGEE. This CDR3 is 15 amino acids long. Trimming stripped 4 bases from V and 0 bases from J, with 13 bases between. The CDR3 here is CASSPRANMNTEAFF. Here the CDR3 DNA reads TGTGCCAGCAGCCCCCGCGCCAACATGAACACTGAAGCTTTCTTT.

The chain has TRBV18 and TRBJ2-2, with D perhaps TRBD1 (6 bases). V lost 1 base and J lost 5, with 17 bases in between. Germline-derived CDR1 and CDR2 are KGHSH and LQKENI. This CDR3 contains 17 residues. Here the CDR3 reads CASSPLDSPPSTGELFF. As DNA, the CDR3 is TGTGCCAGCTCACCACTGGACAGTCCTCCTTCTACCGGGGAGCTGTTTTTT.

This chain uses TRBV28 with TRBJ2-5; 7 bases agree with TRBD1. V shed 7 bases, J shed 4 bases, and the junction held 15 bases outside the gene matches. Germline CDR1 reads MDHEN; CDR2 reads SYDVKM. This CDR3 region has 16 residues. In DNA form, the CDR3 reads TGTGCCAGCACCACGGAACTAACAGGGGCGGGAGAGACCCAGTACTTC. Translated: CASTTELTGAGETQYF. Combining the CDR3 with reference TRBV28 and TRBJ2-5 gives the whole variable domain DVKVTQSSRYLVKRTGEKVFLECVQDMDHENMFWYRQDPGLGLRLIYFSYDVKMKEKGDIPEGYSVSREKKERFSLILESASTNQTSMYLCASTTELTGAGETQYFGPGTRLLVL.